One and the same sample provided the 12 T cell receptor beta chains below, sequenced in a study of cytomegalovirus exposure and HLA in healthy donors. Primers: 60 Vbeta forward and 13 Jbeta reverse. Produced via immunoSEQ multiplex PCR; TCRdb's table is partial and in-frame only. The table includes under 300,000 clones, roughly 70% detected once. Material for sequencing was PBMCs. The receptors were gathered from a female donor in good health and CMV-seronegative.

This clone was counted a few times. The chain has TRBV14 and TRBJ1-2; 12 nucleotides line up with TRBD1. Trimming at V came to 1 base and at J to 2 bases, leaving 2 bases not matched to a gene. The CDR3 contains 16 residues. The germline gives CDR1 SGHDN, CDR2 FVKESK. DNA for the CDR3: TGTGCCAGCAGCCAAGCCGGGACAGGGGGCAACTATGGCTACACCTTC. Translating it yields CASSQAGTGGNYGYTF.

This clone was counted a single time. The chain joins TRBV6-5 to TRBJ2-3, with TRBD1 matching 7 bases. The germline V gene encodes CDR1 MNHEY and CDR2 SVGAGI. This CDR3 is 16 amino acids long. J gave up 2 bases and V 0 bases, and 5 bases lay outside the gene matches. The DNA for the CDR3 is TGTGCCAGCAGTTACTCGGACAGGATGGACACAGATACGCAGTATTTT. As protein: CASSYSDRMDTDTQYF.

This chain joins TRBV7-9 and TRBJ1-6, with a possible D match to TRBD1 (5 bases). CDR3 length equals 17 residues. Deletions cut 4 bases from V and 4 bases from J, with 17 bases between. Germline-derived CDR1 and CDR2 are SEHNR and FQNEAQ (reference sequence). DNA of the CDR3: TGTGCCAGCAGCTCTTTGACAGACCTATTTTATAATTCACCCCTCCACTTT. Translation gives CASSSLTDLFYNSPLHF.

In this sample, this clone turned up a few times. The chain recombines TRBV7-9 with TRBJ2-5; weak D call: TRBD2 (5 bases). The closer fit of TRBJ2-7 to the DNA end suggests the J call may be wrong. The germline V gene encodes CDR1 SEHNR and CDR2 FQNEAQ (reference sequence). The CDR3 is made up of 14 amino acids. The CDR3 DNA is TGTGCCAGCAGCCGCGATGTCGGGATTTACGAGCAGTACTTC. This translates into CASSRDVGIYEQYF.

CDR3 sequence (DNA): TGTGCCAGCAGTGAGGTCGGCCTAGAAGCCGGGGAGCTGTTTTTT. This gives the protein CASSEVGLEAGELFF. V is TRBV2 and J is TRBJ2-2; no reliable D call. Germline V lookup: CDR1 SNHLY, CDR2 FYNNEI. The CDR3 runs 15 residues. V lost 3 bases, J lost 6 bases, and 14 bases lay in between.

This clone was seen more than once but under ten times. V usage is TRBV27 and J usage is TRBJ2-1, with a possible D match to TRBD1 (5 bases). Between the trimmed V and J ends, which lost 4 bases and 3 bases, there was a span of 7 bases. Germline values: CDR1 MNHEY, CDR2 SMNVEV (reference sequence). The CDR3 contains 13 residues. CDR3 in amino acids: CASSSRVYNEQFF. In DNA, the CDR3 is TGTGCCAGCAGTTCCAGGGTCTACAATGAGCAGTTCTTC.

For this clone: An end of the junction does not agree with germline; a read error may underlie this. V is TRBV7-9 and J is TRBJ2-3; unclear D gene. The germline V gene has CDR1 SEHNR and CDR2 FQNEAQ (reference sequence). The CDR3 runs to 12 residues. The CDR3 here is CSSSLIGDTQYF. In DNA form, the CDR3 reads TGTTCCAGCAGCTTAATCGGTGATACGCAGTATTTT.

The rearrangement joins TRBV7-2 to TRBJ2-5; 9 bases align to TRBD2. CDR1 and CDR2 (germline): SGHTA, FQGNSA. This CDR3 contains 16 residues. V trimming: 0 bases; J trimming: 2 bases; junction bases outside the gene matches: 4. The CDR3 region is CASSLAATSGQETQYF. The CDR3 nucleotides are TGTGCCAGCAGCTTAGCGGCAACTAGCGGGCAAGAGACCCAGTACTTC.

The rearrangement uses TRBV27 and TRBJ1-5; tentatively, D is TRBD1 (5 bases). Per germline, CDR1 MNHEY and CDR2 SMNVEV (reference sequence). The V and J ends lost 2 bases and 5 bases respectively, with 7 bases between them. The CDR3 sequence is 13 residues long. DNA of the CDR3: TGTGCCAGCAGTTTAAGCAGGGATCAGCCCCAGCATTTT. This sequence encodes CASSLSRDQPQHF.

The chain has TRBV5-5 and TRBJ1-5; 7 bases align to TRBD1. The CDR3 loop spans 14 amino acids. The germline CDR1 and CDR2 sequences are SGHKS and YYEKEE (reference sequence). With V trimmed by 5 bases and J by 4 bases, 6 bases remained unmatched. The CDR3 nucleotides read TGTGCCAGCAGGTCCGGGACAGAGAATCAGCCCCAGCATTTT. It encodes CASRSGTENQPQHF.

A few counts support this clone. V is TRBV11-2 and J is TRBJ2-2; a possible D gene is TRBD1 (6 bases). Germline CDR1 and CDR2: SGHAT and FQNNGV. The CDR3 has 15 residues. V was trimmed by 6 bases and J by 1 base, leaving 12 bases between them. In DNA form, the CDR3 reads TGTGCCAGCAGAGGGGGTGTTGGGAACACCGGGGAGCTGTTTTTT. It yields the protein CASRGGVGNTGELFF.

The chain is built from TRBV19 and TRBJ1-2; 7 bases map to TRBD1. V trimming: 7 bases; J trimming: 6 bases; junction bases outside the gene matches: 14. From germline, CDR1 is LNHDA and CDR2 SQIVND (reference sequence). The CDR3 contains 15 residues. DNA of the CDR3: TGTGCCAGTACCATAGGAGGTGCAGGGGGTCATGGCTACACCTTC. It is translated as CASTIGGAGGHGYTF.